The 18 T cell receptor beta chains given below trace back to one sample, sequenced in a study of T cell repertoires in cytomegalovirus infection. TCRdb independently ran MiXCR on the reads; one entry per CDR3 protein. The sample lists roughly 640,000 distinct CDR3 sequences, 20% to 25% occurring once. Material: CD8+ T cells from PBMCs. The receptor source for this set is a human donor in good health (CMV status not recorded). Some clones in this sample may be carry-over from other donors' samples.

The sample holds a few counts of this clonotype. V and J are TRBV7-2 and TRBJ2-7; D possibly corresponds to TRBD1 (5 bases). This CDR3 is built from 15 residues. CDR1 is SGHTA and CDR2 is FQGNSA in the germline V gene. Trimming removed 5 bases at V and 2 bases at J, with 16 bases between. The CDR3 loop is CASSRPTAQPYEQYF. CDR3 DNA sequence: TGTGCCAGCAGCCGCCCGACAGCCCAGCCCTACGAGCAGTACTTC.

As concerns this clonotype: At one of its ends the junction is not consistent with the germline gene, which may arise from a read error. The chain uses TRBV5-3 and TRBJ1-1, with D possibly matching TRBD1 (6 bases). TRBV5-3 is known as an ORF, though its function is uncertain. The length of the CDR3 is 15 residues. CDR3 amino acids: CASSLVAGANTEAFF. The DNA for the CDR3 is TGTGCCAGCAGCTTGGTGGCAGGGGCCAACACTGAAGCTTTCTTT.

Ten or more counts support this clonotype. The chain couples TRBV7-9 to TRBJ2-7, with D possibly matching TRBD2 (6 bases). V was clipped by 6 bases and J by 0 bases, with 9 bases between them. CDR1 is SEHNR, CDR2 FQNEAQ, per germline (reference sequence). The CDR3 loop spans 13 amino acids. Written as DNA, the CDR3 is TGTGCCAGCAGGGACGGGAGCTCCTACGAGCAGTACGTC. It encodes CASRDGSSYEQYV.

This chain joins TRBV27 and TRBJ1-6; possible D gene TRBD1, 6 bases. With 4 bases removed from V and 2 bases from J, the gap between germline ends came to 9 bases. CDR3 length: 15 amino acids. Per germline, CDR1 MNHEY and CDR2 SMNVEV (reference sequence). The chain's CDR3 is CASSSGVPYNSPLHF. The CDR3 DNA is TGTGCCAGCAGTTCAGGGGTGCCCTATAATTCACCCCTCCACTTT.

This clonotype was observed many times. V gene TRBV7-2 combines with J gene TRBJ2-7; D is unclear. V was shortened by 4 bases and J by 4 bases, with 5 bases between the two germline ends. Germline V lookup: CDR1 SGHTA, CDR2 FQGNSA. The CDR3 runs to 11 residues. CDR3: CASSSIYEQYF. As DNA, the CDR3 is TGTGCCAGCAGCTCCATTTACGAGCAGTACTTC.

The CDR3 spells CASSYSEVRGARTEAFF. The CDR3 region has the DNA TGTGCCAGCAGTTACTCCGAAGTTCGGGGGGCTAGGACTGAAGCTTTCTTT. This chain uses TRBV6-6 with TRBJ1-1, with D perhaps TRBD1 (6 bases). The CDR3 runs 17 residues. CDR1 MNHNY and CDR2 SVGAGI come from the germline V gene (reference sequence). The V end was cut by 0 bases, the J end by 5 bases, with 19 bases between.

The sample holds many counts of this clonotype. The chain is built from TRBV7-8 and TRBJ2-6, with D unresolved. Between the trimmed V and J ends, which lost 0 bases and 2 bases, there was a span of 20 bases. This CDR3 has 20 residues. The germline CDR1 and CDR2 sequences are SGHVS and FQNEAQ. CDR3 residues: CASSLAPATRRDPGANVLTF. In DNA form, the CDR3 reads TGTGCCAGCAGCTTAGCTCCAGCAACACGGCGAGACCCTGGGGCCAACGTCCTGACTTTC.

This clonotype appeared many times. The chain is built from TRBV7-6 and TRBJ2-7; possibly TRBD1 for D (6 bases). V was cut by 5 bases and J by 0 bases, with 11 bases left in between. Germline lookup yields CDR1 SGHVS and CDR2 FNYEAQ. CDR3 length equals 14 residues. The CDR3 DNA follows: TGTGCCAGCAGCCCAGACAGGTTCTCCTACGAGCAGTACTTC. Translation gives CASSPDRFSYEQYF.

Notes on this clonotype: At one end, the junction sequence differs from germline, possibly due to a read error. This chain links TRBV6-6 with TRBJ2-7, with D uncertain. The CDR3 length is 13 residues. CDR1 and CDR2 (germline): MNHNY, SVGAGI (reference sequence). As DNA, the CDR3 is TGTGCCAGCAGTTACTCGAGCTCCTACGAGCAGCACTTC. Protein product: CASSYSSSYEQHF.

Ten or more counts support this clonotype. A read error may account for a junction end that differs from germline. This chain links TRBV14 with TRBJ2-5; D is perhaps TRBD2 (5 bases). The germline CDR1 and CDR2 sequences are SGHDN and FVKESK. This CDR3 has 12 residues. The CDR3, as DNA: TGTGCCAGCAGCCAAACTTCCTGGAGGCTAAGGTTC. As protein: CASSQTSWRLRF.

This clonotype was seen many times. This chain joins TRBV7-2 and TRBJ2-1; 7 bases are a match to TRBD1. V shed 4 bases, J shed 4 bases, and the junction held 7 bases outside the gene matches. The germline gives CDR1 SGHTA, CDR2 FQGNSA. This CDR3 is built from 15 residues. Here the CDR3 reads CASSSGGTPYNEQFF. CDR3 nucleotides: TGTGCCAGCAGCTCAGGGGGTACTCCTTACAATGAGCAGTTCTTC.

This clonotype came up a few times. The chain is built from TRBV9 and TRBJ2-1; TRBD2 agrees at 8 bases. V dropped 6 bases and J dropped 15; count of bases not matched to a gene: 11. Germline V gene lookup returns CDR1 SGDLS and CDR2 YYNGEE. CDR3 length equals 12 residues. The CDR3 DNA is TGTGCCAGCACCGACGGGTGGACTAGCTTGTTCTTC. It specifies CASTDGWTSLFF.

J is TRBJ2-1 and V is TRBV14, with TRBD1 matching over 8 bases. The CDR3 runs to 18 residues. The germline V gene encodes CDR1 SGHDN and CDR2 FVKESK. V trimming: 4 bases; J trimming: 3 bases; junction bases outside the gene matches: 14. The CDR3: CASSRQILRGPRYNEQFF. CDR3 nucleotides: TGTGCCAGCAGCCGTCAGATCCTCAGGGGGCCTCGCTACAATGAGCAGTTCTTC.

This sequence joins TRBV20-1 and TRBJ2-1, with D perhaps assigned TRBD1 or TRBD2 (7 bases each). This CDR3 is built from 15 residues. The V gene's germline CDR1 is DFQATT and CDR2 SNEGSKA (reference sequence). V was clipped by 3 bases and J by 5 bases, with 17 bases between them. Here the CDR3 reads CSASAQGGGHNEQFF. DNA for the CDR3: TGCAGTGCTAGTGCCCAGGGGGGGGGCCACAATGAGCAGTTCTTC.

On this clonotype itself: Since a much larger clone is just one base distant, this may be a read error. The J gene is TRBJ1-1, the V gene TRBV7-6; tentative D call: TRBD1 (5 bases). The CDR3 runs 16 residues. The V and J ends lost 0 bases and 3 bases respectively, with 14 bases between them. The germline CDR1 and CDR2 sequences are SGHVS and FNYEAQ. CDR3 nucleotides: TGTGCCAGCAGCTTAGCATACAGGTGGAAAGACACTGAAGCTTTCTTT. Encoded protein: CASSLAYRWKDTEAFF.

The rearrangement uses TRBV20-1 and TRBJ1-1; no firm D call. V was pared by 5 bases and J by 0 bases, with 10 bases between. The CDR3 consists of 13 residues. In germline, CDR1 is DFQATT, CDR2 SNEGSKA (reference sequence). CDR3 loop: CSARVELNTEAFF. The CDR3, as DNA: TGCAGTGCTCGGGTCGAATTGAACACTGAAGCTTTCTTT.

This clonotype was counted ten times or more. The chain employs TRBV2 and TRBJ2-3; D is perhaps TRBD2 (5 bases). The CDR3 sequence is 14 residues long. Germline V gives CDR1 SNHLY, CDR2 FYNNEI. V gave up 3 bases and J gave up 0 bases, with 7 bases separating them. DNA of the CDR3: TGTGCCAGCAGTGACCGGACTAGCACAGATACGCAGTATTTT. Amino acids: CASSDRTSTDTQYF.

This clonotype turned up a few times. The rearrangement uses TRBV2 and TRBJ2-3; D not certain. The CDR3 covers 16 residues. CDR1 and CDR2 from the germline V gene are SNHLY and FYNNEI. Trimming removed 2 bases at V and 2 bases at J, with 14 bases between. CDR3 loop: CASSERMNDFTDTQYF. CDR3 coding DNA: TGTGCCAGCAGTGAAAGAATGAACGATTTCACAGATACGCAGTATTTT. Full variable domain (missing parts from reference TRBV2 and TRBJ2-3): EPEVTQTPSHQVTQMGQEVILRCVPISNHLYFYWYRQILGQKVEFLVSFYNNEISEKSEIFDDQFSVERPDGSNFTLKIRSTKLEDSAMYFCASSERMNDFTDTQYFGPGTRLTVL.